A single sample gave rise to the 11 T cell receptor beta chains below, sequenced in a study of T cells expressing NK-cell markers. From the 5' RACE reads, TCRdb lists one entry per CDR3 protein and no DNA. Its table lists 400,000 to 550,000 distinct CDR3 sequences. Input material: blood T cells: a sorted CD56 or NKG2C T cell subset, CD4+ or CD8+ T cells, or bulk PBMC T cells (not recorded which). These receptor sequences come from a woman between 18 and 70 years old in good health.

The chain employs TRBV5-1 and TRBJ1-2; checking the TCRdb D call of TRBD1 is not possible without DNA. The CDR3 consists of 14 residues. Per germline, CDR1 SGHRS and CDR2 YFSETQ. CDR3 residues: CASSLGGINYGYTF.

The genes are TRBV10-3 and TRBJ2-3; TCRdb selects TRBD1, and the lack of DNA leaves this call unchecked. The CDR3 extends over 17 amino acids. CDR1 is ENHRY, CDR2 SYGVKD, per germline. The CDR3 spells CAISEEGPPPEEDTQYF.

This chain connects TRBV6-2 or TRBV6-3 to TRBJ2-7; absent DNA, TCRdb's TRBD2 call cannot be checked. The CDR3 consists of 13 residues. The germline V gene encodes CDR1 MNHEY and CDR2 SVGEGT. The CDR3 sequence: CASSYGRRNEQYF.

The gene calls are TRBV6-2 or TRBV6-3 and TRBJ2-5; no DNA is available, so the TRBD1 call from TCRdb remains unchecked. This CDR3 has 14 amino acids. The germline CDR1 and CDR2 sequences are MNHEY and SVGEGT. The CDR3 loop is CASYTGTVQETQYF.

This chain uses TRBV20-1 with TRBJ1-2; no DNA is available, so the TRBD1 call from TCRdb remains unchecked. This CDR3 comprises 15 residues. CDR1 is DFQATT, CDR2 SNEGSKA, per germline (reference sequence). CDR3 sequence reads: CSARDRRGGDYGYTF.

The CDR3 region is CASRNSRSNYGYTF. The genes are TRBV28 and TRBJ1-2. CDR1 and CDR2 (germline): MDHEN, SYDVKM. The CDR3 spans 14 residues.

The chain is built from TRBV7-9 and TRBJ1-5. There are 13 residues in the CDR3. Germline CDR1 is SEHNR and CDR2 is FQNEAQ (reference sequence). The CDR3 is CASSLGSLSPQHF.

This chain links TRBV7-2 with TRBJ2-1; with no DNA, the TCRdb D assignment of TRBD1 cannot be verified. This CDR3 spans 16 amino acids. In germline, CDR1 is SGHTA, CDR2 FQGNSA. The CDR3 sequence: CASSPAGDRAIYEQFF.

The gene calls are TRBV7-8 and TRBJ1-2; TCRdb's D gene call, TRBD1, goes unchecked for lack of DNA. Germline CDR1 is SGHVS and CDR2 is FQNEAQ. The CDR3 has 15 residues. The chain's CDR3 is CASSLMGPVYYGYTF.

The chain combines TRBV10-3 with TRBJ2-3; the TCRdb D gene call, TRBD1, has no DNA to confirm it. Germline loops: CDR1 ENHRY, CDR2 SYGVKD. CDR3 length: 15 amino acids. CDR3 protein: CATADSHTSTDTQYF.

The rearrangement uses TRBV19 and TRBJ2-1; checking the TCRdb D call of TRBD2 is not possible without DNA. This CDR3 contains 14 residues. Germline lookup yields CDR1 LNHDA and CDR2 SQIVND (reference sequence). CDR3 sequence reads: CASSSGLVYNEQFF.